These 13 T cell receptor beta chains originate from one sample sequenced in a study of T cell repertoires in cytomegalovirus infection. TCRdb processed the reads anew with MiXCR; each CDR3 protein has one entry. The repertoire holds some 320,000 distinct CDR3 sequences, with 8% to 9.5% as singletons. What was sequenced was PBMCs. The receptor source for this set is a human donor in good health (CMV status not recorded). Some clones in this sample may be carry-over from other donors' samples.

The genes are TRBV7-6 and TRBJ2-7; 7 nucleotides match TRBD2. CDR1 SGHVS and CDR2 FNYEAQ come from the germline V gene. The CDR3 length is 15 residues. J gave up 2 bases and V 3 bases, and 7 bases lay outside the gene matches. The CDR3 loop is CASSLSPTSPYEQYF. In DNA, the CDR3 is TGTGCCAGCAGCTTGTCTCCGACTAGCCCCTACGAGCAGTACTTC.

This clonotype was seen many times. The chain couples TRBV7-2 to TRBJ1-4; D is unresolved. CDR1 SGHTA and CDR2 FQGNSA come from the germline V gene. Deletions cut 1 base from V and 1 base from J, with 10 bases between. The CDR3 has 16 amino acids. Here the CDR3 reads CASSLGARQTNEKLFF. Written as DNA, the CDR3 is TGTGCCAGCAGCTTAGGGGCCCGCCAAACTAATGAAAAACTGTTTTTT.

This clonotype appeared a few times. J is TRBJ2-5 and V is TRBV12-3 or TRBV12-4, with 10 bases that match TRBD2. The CDR3 covers 15 residues. Trimming cost V 6 bases and J 1 base; bases outside gene matches: 5. The CDR3 sequence is CASSGGLAVQETQYF. The CDR3 coding sequence is TGTGCCAGCAGCGGCGGACTAGCGGTCCAAGAGACCCAGTACTTC.

This clonotype came up many times. This sequence joins TRBV7-2 and TRBJ1-4; 8 bases align to TRBD1. Germline CDR1 SGHTA, CDR2 FQGNSA. The CDR3 is 15 residues long. The trim removed 6 bases at V and 2 bases at J, leaving 5 bases unmatched. CDR3 amino acids: CASRITGGTNEKLFF. The CDR3 DNA sequence: TGTGCCAGCAGAATAACAGGGGGTACTAATGAAAAACTGTTTTTT.

This clonotype was detected many times. This chain links TRBV27 with TRBJ2-7; D may correspond to TRBD1 or TRBD2 (5 bases each). CDR1 and CDR2 (germline): MNHEY, SMNVEV (reference sequence). CDR3 length: 19 amino acids. The V end was cut by 6 bases, the J end by 0 bases, with 27 bases between. The CDR3 region has the DNA TGTGCCAGCAGCCACGTTGGGGGACGGACTTCCCTTAGCTCCTACGAGCAGTACTTC. Translating it yields CASSHVGGRTSLSSYEQYF.

The chain links TRBV12-3 or TRBV12-4 to TRBJ1-1, with D perhaps TRBD1 (6 bases). CDR3 length: 15 residues. V was clipped by 2 bases and J by 2 bases, with 12 bases between them. The DNA for the CDR3 is TGTGCCAGCAGTTTAAGGGGAGGGGGAAACACTGAAGCTTTCTTT. It is translated as CASSLRGGGNTEAFF.

In this sample, this clonotype turned up many times. The CDR3 here is CASSPNSGGSGTDTQYF. The CDR3 region has the DNA TGTGCCAGCAGCCCTAACAGTGGGGGTAGCGGCACAGATACGCAGTATTTT. The chain is built from TRBV7-3 and TRBJ2-3; TRBD1 or TRBD2 may be the D gene (5 bases each). CDR1 and CDR2 (germline): SGHTA, FQGTGA. Trimming pared 5 bases from V and 1 base from J, leaving 19 bases between. The CDR3 has 17 amino acids.

In this sample, this clonotype turned up many times. The chain couples TRBV7-2 to TRBJ1-6, with D hard to call. The CDR3 spans 16 residues. Per the germline V gene, CDR1 is SGHTA and CDR2 is FQGNSA. Trimming stripped 4 bases from V and 4 bases from J, with 14 bases between. The DNA for the CDR3 is TGTGCCAGCAGCTCGCAGGACCCCCGATATAATTCACCCCTCCACTTT. It yields the protein CASSSQDPRYNSPLHF.

This clonotype turned up a few times. This chain uses TRBV7-2 with TRBJ2-1, with TRBD2 as a possible D gene (7 bases). The CDR3 spans 20 residues. Looked up from germline, CDR1 is SGHTA and CDR2 is FQGNSA. V lost 0 bases, J lost 8 bases, and 29 bases lay in between. The DNA for the CDR3 is TGTGCCAGCAGCTTAGCGCAGTATCGTAATAGGGGGGGCCAAGGATATGAGCAGTTCTTC. This codes for CASSLAQYRNRGGQGYEQFF.

The sample holds a few counts of this clonotype. The chain links TRBV2 to TRBJ2-7, with a possible D match to TRBD1 (5 bases). CDR3 length: 16 residues. Germline assignment: CDR1 SNHLY and CDR2 FYNNEI. Trimming removed 2 bases at V and 3 bases at J, with 17 bases between. CDR3 sequence reads: CASSEMYGADNYEQYF. For the CDR3, the DNA is TGTGCCAGCAGTGAAATGTATGGGGCGGATAACTACGAGCAGTACTTC.

The chain joins TRBV6-6 to TRBJ2-1; TRBD2 matches at 11 bases. This CDR3 spans 16 amino acids. Germline V lookup: CDR1 MNHNY, CDR2 SVGAGI (reference sequence). Unmatched junction bases numbered 12, after V lost 6 bases and J lost 8 bases. The CDR3 bases are TGTGCCAGCAGCCTTAGCGGGGGGGCGGCTGCGTATGAGCAGTTCTTC. Translating it yields CASSLSGGAAAYEQFF.

This clonotype was found many times. V usage is TRBV10-3 and J usage is TRBJ2-1; D remains ambiguous. Germline CDR1 is ENHRY and CDR2 is SYGVKD. The length of the CDR3 is 12 residues. V was trimmed by 2 bases and J by 9 bases, leaving 8 bases between them. The CDR3 region is CAISEKMSEQFF. CDR3 nucleotides: TGTGCCATCAGTGAGAAAATGAGTGAGCAGTTCTTC.

There are many counts of this clonotype. The chain is built from TRBV28 and TRBJ1-1; D gene ambiguous. Germline assignment: CDR1 MDHEN and CDR2 SYDVKM. Trimming removed 2 bases at V and 7 bases at J, with 14 bases between. CDR3 length: 14 residues. The CDR3 coding sequence is TGTGCCAGCAGTTTAATAGGTATGTTTGGTGAAGCTTTCTTT. The encoded protein is CASSLIGMFGEAFF.